The present T cell receptor beta chain was sequenced within a study of monozygotic twins with cystic fibrosis. Overall study: With approximately 15 PCR cycles, barcoded libraries came from around 2.9 micrograms of fragmented DNA.

Profiling relied on immunoSEQ multiplex PCR, and the TCRdb table lists in-frame clones only, not all of them. The sample holds roughly 15,000 clones, approximately 95% seen once. V trimming: 0 bases; J trimming: 4 bases; junction bases outside the gene matches: 4. Per germline, CDR1 LNHNV and CDR2 YYDKDF (reference sequence). This CDR3 has 15 residues. General study results and limits: Nucleotide-identical clonotype sharing was significantly higher within monozygotic CF twin pairs than between unrelated CF individuals. V usage most resembled the co-twin in 13 of 16 pairs. No link emerged between shared CDR3 counts and age, concordance or severity.

The table lists this clone with a count of one. The target antigen is unknown. The chain has TRBV15 and TRBJ1-2, with 8 positions matching TRBD1. Specimen: blood. The sequence came from a girl aged 2 to 9 with cystic fibrosis. CDR3 amino acids: CATSRDTGGFYGYTF. The CDR3 DNA follows: TGTGCCACCAGCAGAGATACAGGGGGTTTCTATGGCTACACCTTC.